These 4 T cell receptor beta chains share one sample of origin, sequenced in a study of CD8 T cells in ankylosing spondylitis. Broader study findings: Characteristic, it appeared, of ankylosing spondylitis blood was a TCR beta motif of about eight highly homologous variants.

TCRdb ran MiXCR on the 5' RACE reads and lists one entry per CDR3 protein. The sample contains more than 100,000 distinct CDR3 sequences, 17% of which appear only once. These receptors' targets are unknown. Sequences were obtained from blood, either unsorted or a sorted T cell fraction (not recorded which). These receptors came from a male donor with ankylosing spondylitis.

The V gene is TRBV28, the J gene TRBJ2-1, with D possibly being TRBD2 (5 bases). The V end was cut by 8 bases, the J end by 5 bases, with 13 bases between. From germline, CDR1 is MDHEN and CDR2 SYDVKM. The CDR3 has 13 amino acids. Here the CDR3 reads CASGRGPNNEQFF. CDR3 sequence (DNA): TGTGCCAGCGGGCGAGGGCCCAACAATGAGCAGTTCTTC.

This chain uses TRBV4-1 with TRBJ2-7; D unresolved. The V gene's germline CDR1 is MGHRA and CDR2 YSYEKL. The CDR3 is 13 residues long. V dropped 0 bases and J dropped 3 bases, with 6 bases sitting between them. In DNA, the CDR3 is TGCGCCAGCAGCCAAGAGGATGGCTACGAGCAGTACTTC. Its translation: CASSQEDGYEQYF.

This clonotype was seen a few times. This chain joins TRBV7-9 and TRBJ2-3; 8 nucleotides line up with TRBD2. Germline CDR1 reads SEHNR; CDR2 reads FQNEAQ (reference sequence). V lost 2 bases to trimming and J lost 4 bases; unmatched junction nucleotides: 8. The CDR3 contains 16 residues. CDR3 protein: CASSLSRLAGSDTQYF. CDR3 DNA sequence: TGTGCCAGCAGCTTATCGCGGCTAGCGGGTTCAGATACGCAGTATTTT.

This clonotype was recorded a few times. The CDR3 protein is CASSGFPGLAPGEQFF. The CDR3 nucleotides are TGTGCCAGCAGTGGCTTCCCGGGCCTCGCCCCGGGTGAGCAGTTCTTC. The rearrangement links TRBV6-4 to TRBJ2-1; D not resolved. The CDR3 is 16 amino acids. Germline-derived CDR1 and CDR2 are MRHNA and SNTAGT. V was trimmed by 4 bases and J by 9 bases, leaving 22 bases between them.